The rows below give T cell receptor beta chains drawn from one sample of a study of T cell responses to AZD1222 COVID-19 vaccine. Using immunoSEQ multiplex PCR, the repertoire was profiled, and TCRdb retains in-frame clones only, with some absent. Here the sample spans roughly 150,000 clones, about 92% being singletons. Sequenced here: peripheral blood, sampled on day 0 of AZD1222 vaccination. Receptor source: an adult in good health. The CDR3 runs from the conserved cysteine through the conserved F or W. D genes are given only for firm matches. The listing skips clone size in some rows; elsewhere it reads once, few, many or a size class.

v_gene,abundance,j_gene,d_gene,CDR3nt,CDR3aa
TRBV19,.,TRBJ1-2,TRBD1,TGTGCCGTAACGGACAGGGGGAACGGCTACACCTTC,CAVTDRGNGYTF
TRBV6-5,.,TRBJ2-3,TRBD2,TGTGCCACCCGGCGGGCTAGCGGGGTGTTAGATACGCAGTATTTT,CATRRASGVLDTQYF
TRBV29-1,.,TRBJ1-4,.,TGCAGCGTTGGTGGGGATGAAAAACTGTTTTTT,CSVGGDEKLFF
TRBV2,.,TRBJ1-4,.,TGTGCCAGCAGTGAGTCCAGGGGAAAACTGTTTTTT,CASSESRGKLFF
TRBV5-1,once,TRBJ2-5,.,TGCGCCAGCAGCTTGGATAGGGGGTCTGAGACCCAGTACTTC,CASSLDRGSETQYF
TRBV24-1,.,TRBJ1-2,TRBD1,TGTGCCACCAGTGATCGACAGGGTGGGACCTATGGCTACACCTTC,CATSDRQGGTYGYTF
TRBV2,.,TRBJ2-1,.,TGTGCCAGCAGGGAGAACGAGGGACTTTTATACAATGAGCAGTTCTTC,CASRENEGLLYNEQFF
TRBV30,.,TRBJ1-5,.,TGTGCCTGGAGTCGGCGATCCGGTTGCAATCAGCCCCAGCATTTT,CAWSRRSGCNQPQHF
TRBV29-1,.,TRBJ1-2,.,TGCAGCGCAGGAGCTAACTATGGCTACACCTTC,CSAGANYGYTF
TRBV5-1,.,TRBJ2-1,TRBD2,TGCGCCAGCAGCTTGGCCCTACTAGTTAGCGGGAGGGCCTACAATGAGCAGTTCTTC,CASSLALLVSGRAYNEQFF
TRBV12-3/TRBV12-4,.,TRBJ1-5,.,TGTGCCAGCACCTGGGGTGGCAATCAGCCCCAGCATTTT,CASTWGGNQPQHF
TRBV6-5,.,TRBJ1-2,.,TGTGCCACCCCGGAGACAGATAACTATGGCTACACCTTC,CATPETDNYGYTF
TRBV7-8,.,TRBJ1-3,.,TGTGCCAGCAGCTTAGCGGGGCGGGGCCCAGAAGATCCCTCTGGAAACACCATATATTTT,CASSLAGRGPEDPSGNTIYF
TRBV27,.,TRBJ2-1,.,TGTGCCAGCAGTTTTAGTCGGAACAATGAGCAGTTCTTC,CASSFSRNNEQFF
TRBV5-4,.,TRBJ1-1,TRBD1,TGTGCCAGCAGCTTCCGGACAGGGGGCCTTATGGACACTGAAGCTTTCTTT,CASSFRTGGLMDTEAFF
TRBV5-1,.,TRBJ1-2,.,TGCGCCAGCAGTCCACAGGGCTATGGCTACACCTTC,CASSPQGYGYTF
TRBV28,once,TRBJ2-7,TRBD1,TGTGCCAGCAGTTTACTCGACAGGGGCCAGTACTTC,CASSLLDRGQYF
TRBV3-1/TRBV3-2,.,TRBJ1-5,.,TGTGCCAGCAGCCAAGATGGGCAGCCCCAGCATTTT,CASSQDGQPQHF
TRBV7-9,.,TRBJ2-5,.,TGTGCCAGCAGAGGGGAATTAGAGACCCAGTACTTC,CASRGELETQYF
TRBV7-2,.,TRBJ2-2,.,TGTGCCAGCAGGTACCGCGGAGGTACCGGGGAGCTGTTTTTT,CASRYRGGTGELFF
TRBV30,.,TRBJ2-7,.,TGTGCCTGGAGTGTAGGGGCAAGAGGAGAGCAGTACTTC,CAWSVGARGEQYF
TRBV6-6,.,TRBJ2-7,TRBD2,TGTGCCAGCAGTTACAGCGGGGGGAGGAACGAGCAGTACTTC,CASSYSGGRNEQYF
TRBV9,.,TRBJ1-1,TRBD1,TGTGCCAGCAGCGCGGGACAGGAGGGCACTGAAGCTTTCTTT,CASSAGQEGTEAFF
TRBV19,.,TRBJ1-2,.,TGTGCCAGTAGTATAGATGGGGCACTAGATGGCTACACCTTC,CASSIDGALDGYTF
TRBV9,.,TRBJ1-2,.,TGTGCCAGCAGCGGGGAAGGCTATGGCTACACCTTC,CASSGEGYGYTF
TRBV7-6,.,TRBJ2-3,TRBD1,TGTGCCAGCAGCCTCGACAGGGGCACTAGCACAGATACGCAGTATTTT,CASSLDRGTSTDTQYF
TRBV6-6,.,TRBJ1-4,.,TGTGCCAGCAGTTACACACAGGCAACTGAAAAACTGTTTTTT,CASSYTQATEKLFF
TRBV12-3/TRBV12-4,.,TRBJ1-2,.,TGTGCCAGCAGCGTGGGGGACTATGGCTACACCTTC,CASSVGDYGYTF
TRBV6-2/TRBV6-3,.,TRBJ2-5,TRBD2,TGTGCCAGCAGTCGCACCCTCTTCCCGGGACTAGCGGGGGGGCACGAGACCCAGTACTTC,CASSRTLFPGLAGGHETQYF
TRBV28,.,TRBJ1-2,TRBD1,TGTGCCAGCAGTTCGTGGACAGGGGGCAACTATGGCTACACCTTC,CASSSWTGGNYGYTF
TRBV29-1,once,TRBJ1-2,.,TGCAGCGTTGAATGGGCAGGGCCGAACTATGGCTACACCTTC,CSVEWAGPNYGYTF
TRBV6-5,.,TRBJ2-1,TRBD2,TGTGCCAGCAGTCAAACTAGCGGGGGGCTCAATGAGCAGTTCTTC,CASSQTSGGLNEQFF
TRBV7-9,.,TRBJ2-1,.,TGTGCCAGCAGCTTAGCGGTAGCGTTGGATGAGCAGTTCTTC,CASSLAVALDEQFF
TRBV29-1,once,TRBJ2-3,TRBD2,TGCAGCGTTGAAGACTTTAGCGGGAGGGATACGCAGTATTTT,CSVEDFSGRDTQYF
TRBV18,.,TRBJ2-7,.,TGTGCCAGCTCACCTGGAGTGAGCGAGCTACGAGGGCAGTACTTC,CASSPGVSELRGQYF
TRBV7-8,.,TRBJ1-4,.,TGTGCCAGCAGCTCCGACACCGACATATTGGCAACTAATGAAAAACTGTTTTTT,CASSSDTDILATNEKLFF
TRBV29-1,.,TRBJ2-3,.,TGCAGCGTTGGGGACACTAGCACAGATACGCAGTATTTT,CSVGDTSTDTQYF
TRBV10-1,.,TRBJ1-1,.,TGCGCCAGCAGTGACCGGGGAGCTGAAGCTTTCTTT,CASSDRGAEAFF
TRBV19,.,TRBJ2-3,.,TGTGCCAGTAAGGTTTCCGGGGAGCTCACAGATACGCAGTATTTT,CASKVSGELTDTQYF
TRBV5-1,.,TRBJ2-7,.,TGCGCCAGCAGCTTGGCTCCAGGAGACTCCTACGAGCAGTACTTC,CASSLAPGDSYEQYF
TRBV6-5,.,TRBJ1-2,.,TGTGCCAGCAGGGCGACCTCTATATTCAACTATGGCTACACCTTC,CASRATSIFNYGYTF
TRBV6-1,.,TRBJ2-7,.,TGTGCCAGCAGTGAAGTGGTTGGCGGTACCTACGAGCAGTACTTC,CASSEVVGGTYEQYF
TRBV4-2,.,TRBJ2-3,.,TGTGCCAGCAGCCAAGATTGGGGACAAAGAGATACGCAGTATTTT,CASSQDWGQRDTQYF
TRBV12-3/TRBV12-4,once,TRBJ2-3,.,TGTGCCAGCAGTGAGTTTCGTCCAGATACGCAGTATTTT,CASSEFRPDTQYF
TRBV7-2,.,TRBJ2-5,TRBD2,TGTGCCAGCAGCTCCCCCCCCGGGACTAGCGGGGAGACCCAGTACTTC,CASSSPPGTSGETQYF
TRBV10-3,.,TRBJ2-7,TRBD1,TGTGCCATCAGTGAGTCGACAGGGACCCATTACGAGCAGTACTTC,CAISESTGTHYEQYF
TRBV5-6,.,TRBJ1-1,.,TGTGCCAGCAGCTTGAGGGACGCCAAGTCGATGAACACTGAAGCTTTCTTT,CASSLRDAKSMNTEAFF
TRBV4-3,.,TRBJ1-3,.,TGCGCCAGCAGCCGTACCGAGAAGTCCCACCCCAACACCATATATTTT,CASSRTEKSHPNTIYF
TRBV2,.,TRBJ1-5,.,TGTGCCAGCAGTGAAACGGGGGTTCGGGGTCAGCCCCAGCATTTT,CASSETGVRGQPQHF
TRBV19,.,TRBJ2-3,.,TGTGCCAGTAGTCTGGGGGGAGGAACAGATACGCAGTATTTT,CASSLGGGTDTQYF
TRBV30,.,TRBJ1-1,.,TGTGCCTGGAGTGTAGCCAGGAGAAACACTGAAGCTTTCTTT,CAWSVARRNTEAFF
TRBV6-2/TRBV6-3,.,TRBJ2-7,.,TGTGCCAGCAGTTATTGGGGAAGCTACGAGCAGTACTTC,CASSYWGSYEQYF
TRBV5-1,.,TRBJ1-2,TRBD1,TGCGCCAGCAGCTTGGGGCAGGGGGTCTATGGCTACACCTTC,CASSLGQGVYGYTF
TRBV18,.,TRBJ2-7,.,TGTGCCAGCTCACCAGAACAGGGCTATCCCTACGAGCAGTACTTC,CASSPEQGYPYEQYF
TRBV2,.,TRBJ2-1,.,TGTGCCAGCAGTGAAGGGCAGGGTTACAATGAGCAGTTCTTC,CASSEGQGYNEQFF
TRBV30,once,TRBJ2-5,TRBD1,TGTGCCTGGAGTGTACGACAGGGGGAGACCCAGTACTTC,CAWSVRQGETQYF
TRBV5-5,.,TRBJ1-6,TRBD1,TGTGCCAGCGACAGGGGGCCGGGGACCCTCCACTTT,CASDRGPGTLHF
TRBV6-2/TRBV6-3,.,TRBJ1-2,.,TGTGCCAGCAGTTTAGGACGATCCGATGGCTACACCTTC,CASSLGRSDGYTF
TRBV7-2,.,TRBJ1-2,.,TGTGCCAGCAGCTCGGGGGTAGGACTCCACTATGGCTACACCTTC,CASSSGVGLHYGYTF